Following are 17 T cell receptor beta chains from one sample sequenced in a study of post-analysis software for immune sequencing data. Study-wide results and limits: Controls showed lower frequencies than patients for a few TRBV segments, and TRBV5-6, TRBV5-1 and TRBV20-1 were among these.

cDNA libraries of TCR beta carried unique molecular identifiers. One entry per CDR3 protein, called by TCRdb with MiXCR from the PCR reads. Among some 700,000 distinct CDR3 sequences listed, approximately 59% were seen once. Their recognized antigens are unknown. The sequenced sample consisted of blood. These receptors all stem from a girl aged 2-9 years with multiple sclerosis.

The chain is built from TRBV9 and TRBJ2-1; 7 bases are shared with TRBD2. This CDR3 is built from 13 residues. Trimming at V came to 0 bases and at J to 6 bases, leaving 0 bases not matched to a gene. Germline CDR1 reads SGDLS; CDR2 reads YYNGEE. CDR3 coding DNA: TGTGCCAGCAGCGTAGCTAGCGGCAATGAGCAGTTCTTC. Translating gives CASSVASGNEQFF.

V usage is TRBV20-1 and J usage is TRBJ2-5, with 14 bases matching TRBD2. The closer fit of TRBJ2-7 to the DNA end suggests the J call may be wrong. Germline CDR1 reads DFQATT; CDR2 reads SNEGSKA (reference sequence). The length of the CDR3 is 15 residues. In DNA, the CDR3 is TGCAGTGCTAGACTAACCGGGACTAGCGGGAGCGAGCAGTACTTC. This gives the protein CSARLTGTSGSEQYF.

This chain uses TRBV7-2 with TRBJ1-2; TRBD1 aligns across 12 bases. The germline V gene encodes CDR1 SGHTA and CDR2 FQGNSA. This CDR3 is 15 amino acids long. With 3 bases clipped from V and 8 bases from J, the junction kept 7 bases outside the gene matches. The CDR3 protein is CASSFAGTGGRGYTF. The CDR3 coding sequence is TGTGCCAGCAGCTTCGCAGGGACAGGGGGCCGCGGCTACACCTTC.

This clonotype was seen only a few times. The rearrangement joins TRBV5-1 to TRBJ1-1, with 10 bases matching TRBD1. The CDR3 runs to 16 residues. Germline-derived CDR1 and CDR2 are SGHRS and YFSETQ. J gave up 3 bases and V 5 bases, and 10 bases lay outside the gene matches. CDR3 residues: CASSPGQGGSDTEAFF. In DNA form, the CDR3 reads TGCGCCAGCAGTCCCGGACAGGGGGGGTCGGACACTGAAGCTTTCTTT.

This clonotype was seen a few times. The V gene is TRBV29-1, the J gene TRBJ1-2; possible D gene TRBD1, 6 bases. This CDR3 has 14 amino acids. In germline, CDR1 is SQVTM, CDR2 ANQGSEA. V lost 6 bases, J lost 3 bases, and 17 bases lay in between. For the CDR3, the DNA is TGCAGCGTATCCGGGGGCGCGGGTGACTATGGCTACACCTTC. Residues: CSVSGGAGDYGYTF.

The chain has TRBV20-1 and TRBJ2-7, with 9 bases lining up with TRBD1. The J call may be wrong; the DNA end is better matched by TRBJ2-5. The CDR3 spans 15 residues. From germline, CDR1 is DFQATT and CDR2 SNEGSKA (reference sequence). The CDR3 DNA reads TGCAGTGCTCCGAAGTATGAGACAGGGGGAGAGACCCAGTACTTC. Translated: CSAPKYETGGETQYF.

The rearrangement joins TRBV25-1 to TRBJ2-1; D not certain. CDR1 and CDR2 from the germline V gene are MGHDK and SYGVNS. V was cut by 2 bases and J by 4 bases, with 15 bases left in between. CDR3 length: 16 residues. The CDR3 DNA follows: TGTGCCAGCAGTGAAAGGGCCCCGACGTATTACAATGAGCAGTTCTTC. Amino acids: CASSERAPTYYNEQFF.

The table lists this clonotype with a few counts. The CDR3 reads CASGGQGLGEQFF. CDR3 nucleotide sequence: TGCGCCAGCGGGGGACAGGGCCTCGGGGAGCAGTTCTTC. The chain links TRBV5-1 to TRBJ2-1; TRBD1 matches 9 bases. Trimming cost V 7 bases and J 10 bases; bases outside gene matches: 9. The CDR3 loop spans 13 amino acids. Germline CDR1 and CDR2: SGHRS and YFSETQ.

The chain combines TRBV7-3 with TRBJ2-1; TRBD2 matches at 10 bases. The CDR3 runs 16 residues. CDR1 is SGHTA and CDR2 is FQGTGA in the germline V gene. The junction had 9 bases not matched to a gene; V was cut back by 1 base and J by 9 bases. The CDR3 loop reads CASSLMGASGRSEQFF. The DNA for the CDR3 is TGTGCCAGCAGCTTAATGGGGGCTAGCGGGAGAAGTGAGCAGTTCTTC.

In DNA, the CDR3 is TGTGCCAGCAGCCAAGATGGGGGGCCGGGTGAGCAGTTCTTC. It codes for CASSQDGGPGEQFF. V gene TRBV3-1 combines with J gene TRBJ2-1, with D perhaps matching TRBD1 or TRBD2 (6 bases each). The CDR3 consists of 14 residues. The V end lost 0 bases, the J end lost 9 bases, and 12 bases lay between the germline ends. Germline V gene data show CDR1 as LGHDT and CDR2 as YNNKEL (reference sequence).

This clonotype was recorded only once. The chain employs TRBV18 and TRBJ2-1, with D perhaps matching TRBD1 (6 bases). Per germline, CDR1 KGHSH and CDR2 LQKENI. Trimming shortened V by 3 bases and J by 7 bases, and 16 bases separated the two germline ends. The CDR3 is made up of 15 amino acids. CDR3 sequence (DNA): TGTGCCAGCTCACCGCTCGGGACAATGGAAAATGAGCAGTTCTTC. Amino acids: CASSPLGTMENEQFF.

The chain uses TRBV9 and TRBJ1-2; D ambiguous. V was shortened by 3 bases and J by 3 bases, with 9 bases between the two germline ends. Germline loops: CDR1 SGDLS, CDR2 YYNGEE. The CDR3 loop spans 13 amino acids. The DNA for the CDR3 is TGTGCCAGCAGCGGGTATAGGGACTATGGCTACACCTTC. This translates into CASSGYRDYGYTF.

This sequence joins TRBV9 and TRBJ2-6; possible D gene TRBD2, 5 bases. Per the germline V gene, CDR1 is SGDLS and CDR2 is YYNGEE. Between the trimmed V and J ends, which lost 3 bases and 2 bases, there was a span of 9 bases. The CDR3 contains 15 residues. The chain's CDR3 is CASSGGPPGANVLTF. CDR3 sequence (DNA): TGTGCCAGCAGCGGAGGGCCCCCTGGGGCCAACGTCCTGACTTTC.

The gene calls are TRBV20-1 and TRBJ2-5, with D possibly being TRBD2 (6 bases). V gave up 1 base and J gave up 7 bases, with 16 bases separating them. Germline V gene lookup returns CDR1 DFQATT and CDR2 SNEGSKA (reference sequence). The CDR3 covers 14 residues. CDR3 amino acids: CSARASSEAGTQYF. CDR3 in DNA: TGCAGTGCTAGAGCTAGTTCGGAAGCGGGGACCCAGTACTTC.

This clonotype was seen only a few times. DNA of the CDR3: TGCGCCAGCAGCTCCGGACAAGGCAAAGAGACCCAGTACTTC. Amino acid sequence: CASSSGQGKETQYF. V gene TRBV5-1 combines with J gene TRBJ2-5; possibly TRBD1 for D (5 bases). The V and J ends lost 3 bases and 3 bases respectively, with 12 bases between them. Germline lookup yields CDR1 SGHRS and CDR2 YFSETQ. This CDR3 region has 14 residues.

The J gene is TRBJ2-7, the V gene TRBV12-3 or TRBV12-4; 7 bases agree with TRBD1. J lost 0 bases, V lost 7 bases, and 6 bases had no gene match. This CDR3 contains 14 residues. CDR3 loop: CASTSTGYSYEQYF. The CDR3 bases are TGTGCCAGCACCTCGACAGGGTACTCCTACGAGCAGTACTTC.

CDR3 in amino acids: CASSVDFLPARGFGSYNEQFF. CDR3 nucleotides: TGTGCCAGCAGCGTAGATTTTCTTCCAGCTCGGGGGTTTGGGTCCTACAATGAGCAGTTCTTC. The gene calls are TRBV9 and TRBJ2-1, with D possibly being TRBD2 (6 bases). V lost 0 bases and J lost 1, with 26 bases in between. The germline V gene has CDR1 SGDLS and CDR2 YYNGEE. The CDR3 loop spans 21 amino acids. Complete variable domain (other parts from reference TRBV9 and TRBJ2-1): DSGVTQTPKHLITATGQRVTLRCSPRSGDLSVYWYQQSLDQGLQFLIQYYNGEERAKGNILERFSAQQFPDLHSELNLSSLELGDSALYFCASSVDFLPARGFGSYNEQFFGPGTRLTVL.